Below, 12 T cell receptor beta chains from the same sample are listed, as sequenced in a study of long-term antiretroviral therapy in people with HIV. Survey level was the resolution at which the v3.0 immunoSEQ assay ran. Here immunoSEQ multiplex PCR was the method, and the copy in TCRdb shows in-frame clones only, minus some. Of about 25,000 clones listed, 65% to 90% are singletons. This sample comprised unsorted PBMCs, obtained 1.2 years after starting antiretroviral therapy. The origin of the receptors is a man aged 45-65 years with HIV.

This sequence joins TRBV27 and TRBJ2-1; unclear D gene. The germline V gene has CDR1 MNHEY and CDR2 SMNVEV (reference sequence). The CDR3 covers 13 residues. V lost 2 bases to trimming and J lost 8 bases, with 10 bases between them. DNA of the CDR3: TGTGCCAGCAGTTTAATCCCGCCGGATGAGCAGTTCTTC. Encoded protein: CASSLIPPDEQFF.

The J gene is TRBJ1-5, the V gene TRBV10-3; no clear D gene. V gave up 3 bases and J gave up 1 base, with 4 bases separating them. The germline gives CDR1 ENHRY, CDR2 SYGVKD. The CDR3 totals 13 residues. This CDR3 reads CAISEDSNQPQHF. The CDR3 nucleotides are TGTGCCATCAGTGAAGACAGCAATCAGCCCCAGCATTTT.

The V and J genes are TRBV28 and TRBJ1-4; 8 bases are shared with TRBD1. CDR1 MDHEN and CDR2 SYDVKM come from the germline V gene. The CDR3 runs to 15 residues. V trimming: 5 bases; J trimming: 3 bases; junction bases outside the gene matches: 5. CDR3 sequence reads: CASSPRTGPNEKLFF. In DNA, the CDR3 is TGTGCCAGCAGTCCCCGGACAGGGCCTAATGAAAAACTGTTTTTT.

V is TRBV2 and J is TRBJ1-5, with a possible D match to TRBD1 (5 bases). V lost 11 bases and J lost 7, with 18 bases in between. This CDR3 is built from 13 residues. Germline V CDR1 and CDR2: SNHLY, FYNNEI. The CDR3 sequence: CASRGETFQPQHF. The CDR3, as DNA: TGTGCCTCCCGGGGGGAGACCTTCCAGCCCCAGCATTTT. The variable domain in full, with the rest retrieved from reference TRBV2 and TRBJ1-5, is EPEVTQTPSHQVTQMGQEVILRCVPISNHLYFYWYRQILGQKVEFLVSFYNNEISEKSEIFDDQFSVERPDGSNFTLKIRSTKLEDSAMYFCASRGETFQPQHFGDGTRLSIL.

This chain uses TRBV6-5 with TRBJ1-4; 8 bases agree with TRBD1. The CDR3 is 15 amino acids. The germline V gene encodes CDR1 MNHEY and CDR2 SVGAGI. Trimming cost V 2 bases and J 10 bases; bases outside gene matches: 9. The CDR3 loop reads CASSYVGQGIGKLFF. CDR3 bases: TGTGCCAGCAGTTACGTCGGACAGGGTATTGGAAAACTGTTTTTT.

For this clone: This specimen includes other DNA sequences encoding the same CDR3. The chain couples TRBV5-6 to TRBJ1-6; no firm D call. The CDR3 contains 16 residues. The germline V gene has CDR1 SGHDT and CDR2 YYEEEE. The V and J ends lost 0 bases and 0 bases respectively, with 7 bases between them. The DNA of the CDR3 is TGTGCCAGCAGCTTGGAACGGGGCTCCTATAATTCACCCCTCCACTTT. It specifies CASSLERGSYNSPLHF.

CDR3 in amino acids: CASSSLVGGTQYF. CDR3 sequence (DNA): TGTGCCAGCAGCTCCTTAGTCGGGGGAACGCAGTATTTT. The genes are TRBV5-6 and TRBJ2-3, with TRBD2 as a possible D gene (6 bases). Germline V lookup: CDR1 SGHDT, CDR2 YYEEEE. The CDR3 is made up of 13 amino acids. Trimming took off 3 bases at V and 9 bases at J, with 14 bases between the two ends.

The CDR3 nucleotides are TGTGCCAGCAGACCAGGGACAGGGGGGAGAGAGGGCTACACCTTC. Translating it yields CASRPGTGGREGYTF. V is TRBV27 and J is TRBJ1-2; 11 positions match TRBD1. Germline CDR1 MNHEY, CDR2 SMNVEV (reference sequence). The junction had 11 bases not matched to a gene; V was cut back by 6 bases and J by 8 bases. The CDR3 covers 15 residues.

This chain uses TRBV7-9 with TRBJ1-5; perhaps TRBD1 as D (5 bases). This CDR3 comprises 13 residues. Looked up from germline, CDR1 is SEHNR and CDR2 is FQNEAQ (reference sequence). The V and J ends lost 3 bases and 4 bases respectively, with 7 bases between them. The CDR3 bases are TGTGCCAGCAGCTTGACAGAAAATCAGCCCCAGCATTTT. Residues: CASSLTENQPQHF. Looking up the rest from reference TRBV7-9 and TRBJ1-5 gives the full variable domain: DTGVSQNPRHKITKRGQNVTFRCDPISEHNRLYWYRQTLGQGPEFLTYFQNEAQLEKSRLLSDRFSAERPKGSFSTLEIQRTEQGDSAMYLCASSLTENQPQHFGDGTRLSIL.

In its sample, this clone ranks as medium-sized (0.01 to 0.1%). This chain links TRBV2 with TRBJ2-7, with D possibly matching TRBD2 (6 bases). Germline lookup yields CDR1 SNHLY and CDR2 FYNNEI. The V end was cut by 10 bases, the J end by 2 bases, with 15 bases between. The CDR3 is 13 residues long. The CDR3 DNA is TGTGCCACCAGGGCCGGGGGACCCTACGAGCAGTACTTC. It encodes CATRAGGPYEQYF.

The chain has TRBV2 and TRBJ2-7; the D gene is possibly TRBD1 (6 bases). V gave up 4 bases and J gave up 9 bases, with 16 bases separating them. This CDR3 comprises 13 residues. Germline values: CDR1 SNHLY, CDR2 FYNNEI. The CDR3 sequence: CASSGTDFTGQYF. As DNA, the CDR3 is TGTGCCAGCAGTGGGACAGATTTTACGGGGCAGTACTTC. Full variable domain (missing parts from reference TRBV2 and TRBJ2-7): EPEVTQTPSHQVTQMGQEVILRCVPISNHLYFYWYRQILGQKVEFLVSFYNNEISEKSEIFDDQFSVERPDGSNFTLKIRSTKLEDSAMYFCASSGTDFTGQYFGPGTRLTVT.

This clone was recorded once. The chain employs TRBV7-9 and TRBJ2-5, with D possibly called TRBD1 or TRBD2 (6 bases each). The CDR3 runs to 14 residues. Germline V CDR1 and CDR2: SEHNR, FQNEAQ (reference sequence). Trimming took 3 bases from V and 4 from J, leaving 12 bases between them. The CDR3, as DNA: TGTGCCAGCAGCTTTTGGGGGGCAAGAGAGACCCAGTACTTC. As protein: CASSFWGARETQYF.